This is a list of T cell receptor beta chains from one sample in a study of cytomegalovirus exposure and HLA in healthy donors. Some clones are missing from TCRdb's copy, which holds only in-frame ones; the method was immunoSEQ multiplex PCR. This table has tens of thousands of clones, about 90% appearing once. The sample was PBMCs. All receptors come from a woman aged 18-30 years in good health and CMV-seropositive. Each CDR3 is given with its conserved first and last residue. Not all rows give a size; the values are once, few, many and, for expanded clones, a class.

CDR3 protein | clone size | V gene
CASSESRGEPYNEQFF | few | TRBV6-1
CASSDSRDFGQGNSPLHF | NA | TRBV11-2
CASSSPGPSLNTGELFF | NA | TRBV9
CASRSPGHEAFF | NA | TRBV5-4
CASSLNRQETQYF | NA | TRBV27
CASSDSAGGATDTQYF | NA | TRBV6-4
CAGGGLDGYTF | NA | TRBV19
CASSFPERSGVTQYF | NA | TRBV6-5
CASSLKQGAGTEAFF | once | TRBV5-1
CASSGGLGNTGELFF | NA | TRBV9
CASSQDFHQETQYF | NA | TRBV4-2
CAWSTMGDTQYF | NA | TRBV30
CASSSGWEQYF | few | TRBV6-5
CAWSVRAGLGLNTQYF | once | TRBV30
CASSGTAYNSPLHF | NA | TRBV2
CASSLARTGVQETQYF | NA | TRBV5-1
CASSAQASNSPLHF | NA | TRBV6-4
CASSAYRPTNEKLFF | NA | TRBV5-1
CASSVAMGGYTDTQYF | NA | TRBV9
CAISEVDRKVGNTIYF | NA | TRBV10-3
CASSPPASGFVYF | NA | TRBV4-2
CASSRGTAGTEAFF | NA | TRBV4-2
CASSRGGLGRSDEQYF | NA | TRBV5-4
CASSYSSNRANTEAFF | NA | TRBV6-5
CASSGETQYF | NA | TRBV18
CASSLPGGAGYNEQFF | few | TRBV11-2
CASSSWVGPERRGQETQYF | NA | TRBV13
CASSQDTASSYEQYF | NA | TRBV4-3
CASRTLTGATYEQYF | NA | TRBV2
CASSPLEGGGTGELFF | NA | TRBV4-3
CASSTTQGFYHEQYF | NA | TRBV5-6
CASSLVGQGHSPLHF | NA | TRBV7-9
CASSPRTGGFSPLHF | NA | TRBV11-2
CASSHYRGLAGGPSYEQYF | NA | TRBV11-2
CASSKQGALYEQYF | once | TRBV27
CASIMRGHVFRNSNQPQHF | NA | TRBV28
CASSSPGSPVTSNEKLFF | NA | TRBV5-6
CASSLKASGNTEAFF | NA | TRBV28
CASSPRSGKQGVVQETQYF | NA | TRBV7-9
CASSLVARGGGNQPQHF | NA | TRBV7-2
CASSVSGLAAMPWGNEQFF | once | TRBV9
CASSPAGTAIYGYTF | NA | TRBV18
CASSDSGRVYEQYF | few | TRBV25-1
CASSTGTGFTSGNTIYF | NA | TRBV5-5
CASSFGTSGHNEQFF | NA | TRBV27